Sequencing of this T cell receptor beta chain was carried out in a study of T cells in Graves' hyperthyroidism and ophthalmopathy (dated by TCRdb to about 2019). Regarding the study in general: Peripheral blood was collected at initial diagnosis, before any treatment. TCR V-J signatures able to tell the groups apart were searched for in a discovery cohort of about a hundred patients, of whom roughly 42 had Graves' ophthalmopathy and under 65 had stable Graves' hyperthyroidism. Prospective prediction of ophthalmopathy was tested in an independent validation cohort consisting of some 19 hyperthyroidism patients and approximately 16 patients who later progressed to ophthalmopathy. For training and testing, the approximately 92 patients in the discovery cohort were randomly divided in a 7:3 ratio. The study also compared thyroid tissue and blood T-cell repertoires from more than 5 Graves' hyperthyroidism patients. Once sampling was done, hyperthyroidism patients were given methimazole at a starting dose of 30 mg daily, whereas ophthalmopathy patients were given high-dose intravenous methylprednisolone. The paper reports TCR Vbeta CDR3 sequencing of 135 peripheral blood samples: under 45 ophthalmopathy, under 80 hyperthyroidism and around 17 progressor patients. The investigation overall reported the following: In cross-validation, a model built on a 13 V-J signature told ophthalmopathy apart from stable hyperthyroidism with approximately 91% sensitivity and approximately 81% specificity, and in testing the same model reached 80%/75%. Most expanded thyroid clonotypes (frequency above 0.001) were also detected in blood, a finding suggesting that blood repertoires may reflect thyroid immune responses. No statistical method was used to set the sample size in advance, and investigators knew the group allocation. In validation, progression to ophthalmopathy was predicted by the model with 65% to 71% sensitivity and about 72% specificity, a median of about 6.4 months before onset.

Amplification of TCR beta CDR3 regions was carried out from RNA transcripts. The TCR CDR3 was subjected to a first round of RT-PCR using the HTBI primer set and the Qiagen OneStep RT-PCR kit. A second multiplex PCR round built the libraries, followed by size selection and purification. Libraries were sequenced paired-end with 100 bp reads on an Illumina HiSeq2000. Per the original workflow: SOAPnuke was used to process the raw data, with reads discarded if the reads contained adapters or uncalled bases, had a mean Phred below 15, or lacked an exact constant-primer or identifier match. High-quality paired reads were merged with COPE v1.2.5, and unique nucleotide sequences were defined as clonotypes. Clonotypes were aligned to IMGT TRBV, TRBD and TRBJ reference segments using MiTCR v1.1. Analysis was restricted to V-J combinations with a frequency above 0.0001, which covered 99% to 99.2% of repertoires. The TCS score was defined as F50 (clonal expansion) divided by E x V (chaos), with BLOSUM62-based TCRdist calculated between CDR3 peptides within each V-J. Welch's t-statistics and random forest reduced fewer than 600 V-J features to roughly 13, which were used in a naive Bayes classifier (R e1071). TCRdb ran its own pipeline on the public reads, namely fastp trimming at Q25 and MiXCR clone calling, and kept in-frame beta chains. Each CDR3 protein gets just one entry, which takes the most common genes and DNA from the rows behind it. The V and J calls come from TCRdb's annotation, not from the publication. The sample table shows about 690,000 distinct CDR3 sequences, and around 15% are seen once. The ten largest clones add up to roughly 16% of the sample.

The table lists this clonotype with a count of one. Its antigen is currently not known. Within one base of it there is no much larger clone, and no base qualities were kept. A single read makes a weak case. Cut back by 8 bases and 3 bases, the V and J ends lie 13 bases apart. Reading from cysteine to phenylalanine, the CDR3 counts 13 amino acids. Just CDR3 DNA is preserved here, 39 bases in frame from base 1. According to the germline V gene, CDR1 reads MDHEN and CDR2 reads SYDVKM. A patient counted as having stable Graves' hyperthyroidism if no progression to ophthalmopathy occurred over 18 months of follow-up. Hyperthyroidism patients were newly diagnosed, with disease duration under 2 months, and aged 18 to 65 years. Exclusion was applied to patients with uncontrolled infections, other autoimmune diseases, pregnancy or lactation. Clinical symptoms, serum thyroxine and TRAb, thyroid ultrasound, and orbital computed tomography formed the basis for the diagnoses. PBMCs were isolated from 7.5 to 10 ml of fresh peripheral blood by Ficoll-Paque density gradient centrifugation. Total RNA was extracted with Trizol reagent, and quality was checked on an Agilent 2100 Bioanalyzer.

The specimen was blood. The sequence links TRBV28 to TRBJ1-1, with a weak D call of TRBD1 (5 bases match). The receptor was derived from a man aged 50-60 years with Graves' hyperthyroidism. CDR3 protein: CASFTLGDTEAFF. The sequence in DNA is TGTGCCAGCTTTACACTGGGGGACACTGAAGCTTTCTTT.